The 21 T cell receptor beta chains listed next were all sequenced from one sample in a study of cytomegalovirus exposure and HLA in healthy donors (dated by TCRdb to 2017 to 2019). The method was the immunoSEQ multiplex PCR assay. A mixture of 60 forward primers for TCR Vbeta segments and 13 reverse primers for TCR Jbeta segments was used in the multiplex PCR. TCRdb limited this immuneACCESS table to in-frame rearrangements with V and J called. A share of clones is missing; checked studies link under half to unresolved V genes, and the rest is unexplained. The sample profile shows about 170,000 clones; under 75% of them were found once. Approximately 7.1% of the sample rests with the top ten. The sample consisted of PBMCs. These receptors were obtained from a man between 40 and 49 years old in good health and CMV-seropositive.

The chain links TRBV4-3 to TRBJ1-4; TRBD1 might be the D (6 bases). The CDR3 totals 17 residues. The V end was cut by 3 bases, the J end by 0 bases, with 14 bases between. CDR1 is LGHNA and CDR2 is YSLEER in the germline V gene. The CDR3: CASSHWMTGTTNEKLFF. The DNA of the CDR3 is TGCGCCAGCAGCCATTGGATGACAGGAACAACTAATGAAAAACTGTTTTTT.

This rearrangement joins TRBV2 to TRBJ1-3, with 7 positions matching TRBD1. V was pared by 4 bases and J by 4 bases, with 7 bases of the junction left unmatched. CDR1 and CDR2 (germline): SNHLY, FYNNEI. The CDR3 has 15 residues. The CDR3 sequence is CASSGTGVRGNTIYF. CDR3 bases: TGTGCCAGCAGTGGCACAGGGGTGAGGGGAAACACCATATATTTT.

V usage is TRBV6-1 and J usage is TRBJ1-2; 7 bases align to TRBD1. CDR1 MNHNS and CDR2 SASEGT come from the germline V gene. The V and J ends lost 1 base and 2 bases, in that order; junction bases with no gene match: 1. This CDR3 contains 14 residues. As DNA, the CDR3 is TGTGCCAGCAGTGAAGGACAGGGAAACTATGGCTACACCTTC. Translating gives CASSEGQGNYGYTF.

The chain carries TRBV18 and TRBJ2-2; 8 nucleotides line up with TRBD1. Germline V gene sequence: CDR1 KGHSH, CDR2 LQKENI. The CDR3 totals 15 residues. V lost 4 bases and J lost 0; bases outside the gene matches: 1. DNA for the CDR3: TGTGCCAGCTCACTGGGACAGGCGAACACCGGGGAGCTGTTTTTT. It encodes CASSLGQANTGELFF.

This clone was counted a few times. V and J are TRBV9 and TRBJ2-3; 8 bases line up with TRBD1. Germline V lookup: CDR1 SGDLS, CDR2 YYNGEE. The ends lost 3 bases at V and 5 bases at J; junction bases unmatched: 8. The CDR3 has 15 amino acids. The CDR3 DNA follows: TGTGCCAGCAGCGACCTGACAGGGGACGGAGATACGCAGTATTTT. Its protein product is CASSDLTGDGDTQYF.

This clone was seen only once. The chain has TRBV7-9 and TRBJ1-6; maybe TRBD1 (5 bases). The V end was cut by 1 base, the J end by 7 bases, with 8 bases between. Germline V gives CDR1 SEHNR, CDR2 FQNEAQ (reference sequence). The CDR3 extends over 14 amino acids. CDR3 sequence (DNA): TGTGCCAGCAGCTTAGGACAGCCAAATTCACCCCTCCACTTT. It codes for CASSLGQPNSPLHF. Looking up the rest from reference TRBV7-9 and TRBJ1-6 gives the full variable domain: DTGVSQNPRHKITKRGQNVTFRCDPISEHNRLYWYRQTLGQGPEFLTYFQNEAQLEKSRLLSDRFSAERPKGSFSTLEIQRTEQGDSAMYLCASSLGQPNSPLHFGNGTRLTVT.

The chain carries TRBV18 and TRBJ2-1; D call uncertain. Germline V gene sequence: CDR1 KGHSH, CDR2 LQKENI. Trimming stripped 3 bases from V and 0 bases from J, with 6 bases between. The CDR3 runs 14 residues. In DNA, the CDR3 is TGTGCCAGCTCACCTTCTAGCTCCTACAATGAGCAGTTCTTC. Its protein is CASSPSSSYNEQFF.

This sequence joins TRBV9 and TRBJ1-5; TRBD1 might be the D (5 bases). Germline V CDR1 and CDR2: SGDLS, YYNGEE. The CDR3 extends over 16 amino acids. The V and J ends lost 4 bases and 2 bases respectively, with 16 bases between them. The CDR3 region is CASSPGGGAGNQPQHF. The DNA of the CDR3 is TGTGCCAGCAGCCCAGGAGGAGGGGCCGGCAATCAGCCCCAGCATTTT.

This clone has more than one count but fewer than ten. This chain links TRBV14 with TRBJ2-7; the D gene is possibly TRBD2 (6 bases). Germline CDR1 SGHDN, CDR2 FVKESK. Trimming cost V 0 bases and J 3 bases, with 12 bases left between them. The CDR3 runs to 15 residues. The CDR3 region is CASSQDLGGDYEQYF. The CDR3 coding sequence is TGTGCCAGCAGCCAAGATCTGGGCGGGGACTACGAGCAGTACTTC.

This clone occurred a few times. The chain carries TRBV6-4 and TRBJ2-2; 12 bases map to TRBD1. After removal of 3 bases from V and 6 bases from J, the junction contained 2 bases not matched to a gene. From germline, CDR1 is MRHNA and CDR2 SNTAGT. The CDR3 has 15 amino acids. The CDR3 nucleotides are TGTGCCAGCAGTGAAGGGACAGGGGGCGCCGGGGAGCTGTTTTTT. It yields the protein CASSEGTGGAGELFF.

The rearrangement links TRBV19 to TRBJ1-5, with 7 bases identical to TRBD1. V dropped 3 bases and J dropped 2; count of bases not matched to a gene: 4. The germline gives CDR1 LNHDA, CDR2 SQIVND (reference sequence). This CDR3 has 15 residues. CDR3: CASSIDRAGNQPQHF. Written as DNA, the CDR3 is TGTGCCAGTAGTATTGACAGGGCTGGCAATCAGCCCCAGCATTTT.

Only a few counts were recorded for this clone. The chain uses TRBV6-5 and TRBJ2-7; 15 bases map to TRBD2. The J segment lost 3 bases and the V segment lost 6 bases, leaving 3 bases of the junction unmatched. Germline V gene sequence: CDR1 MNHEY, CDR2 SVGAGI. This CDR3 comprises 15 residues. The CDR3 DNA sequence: TGTGCCAGCAGGAGGACTAGCGGGGGGGTCTACGAGCAGTACTTC. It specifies CASRRTSGGVYEQYF.

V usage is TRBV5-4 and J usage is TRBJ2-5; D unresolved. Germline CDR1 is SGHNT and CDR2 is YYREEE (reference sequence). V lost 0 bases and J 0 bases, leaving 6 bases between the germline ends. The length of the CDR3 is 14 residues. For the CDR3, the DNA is TGTGCCAGCAGCTTGGGGGCACACCAAGAGACCCAGTACTTC. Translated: CASSLGAHQETQYF.

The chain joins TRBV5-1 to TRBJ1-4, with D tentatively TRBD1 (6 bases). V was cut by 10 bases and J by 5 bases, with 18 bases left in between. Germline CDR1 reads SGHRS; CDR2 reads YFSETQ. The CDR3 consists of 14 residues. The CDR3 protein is CASTNTGLNEKLFF. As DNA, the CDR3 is TGCGCCTCTACCAACACAGGGTTGAATGAAAAACTGTTTTTT.

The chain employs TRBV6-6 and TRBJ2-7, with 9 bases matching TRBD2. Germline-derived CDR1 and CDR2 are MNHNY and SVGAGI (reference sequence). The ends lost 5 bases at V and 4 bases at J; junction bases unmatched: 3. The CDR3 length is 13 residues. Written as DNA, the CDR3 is TGTGCCAGCAGTGTGACTAGCGGTTACGAGCAGTACTTC. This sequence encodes CASSVTSGYEQYF.

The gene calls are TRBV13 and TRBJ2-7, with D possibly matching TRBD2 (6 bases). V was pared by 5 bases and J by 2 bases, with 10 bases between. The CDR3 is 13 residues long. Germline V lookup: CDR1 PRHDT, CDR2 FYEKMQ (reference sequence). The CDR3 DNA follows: TGTGCCAGCAGCCAAGGAGGGGCCTACGAGCAGTACTTC. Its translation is CASSQGGAYEQYF.

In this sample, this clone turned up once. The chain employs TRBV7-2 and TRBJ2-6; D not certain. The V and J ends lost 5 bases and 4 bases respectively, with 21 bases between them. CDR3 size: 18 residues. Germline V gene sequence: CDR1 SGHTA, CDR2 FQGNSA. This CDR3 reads CASSSRATERAGANVLTF. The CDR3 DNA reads TGTGCCAGCAGCAGCCGTGCCACGGAAAGAGCGGGGGCCAACGTCCTGACTTTC.

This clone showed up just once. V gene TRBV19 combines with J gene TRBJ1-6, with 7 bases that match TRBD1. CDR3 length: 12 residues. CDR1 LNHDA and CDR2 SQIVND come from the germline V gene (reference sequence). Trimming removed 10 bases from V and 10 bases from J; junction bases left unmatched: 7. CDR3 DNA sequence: TGTGCCACCGGGACAGAAGAATCACCCCTCCACTTT. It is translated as CATGTEESPLHF.

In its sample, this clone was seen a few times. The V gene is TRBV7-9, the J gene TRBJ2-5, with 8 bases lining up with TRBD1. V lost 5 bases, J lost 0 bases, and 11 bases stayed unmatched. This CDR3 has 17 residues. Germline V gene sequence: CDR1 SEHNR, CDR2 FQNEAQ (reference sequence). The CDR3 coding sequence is TGTGCCAGCAGCACACCTCTGGACAGGGTGTACCAAGAGACCCAGTACTTC. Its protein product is CASSTPLDRVYQETQYF.

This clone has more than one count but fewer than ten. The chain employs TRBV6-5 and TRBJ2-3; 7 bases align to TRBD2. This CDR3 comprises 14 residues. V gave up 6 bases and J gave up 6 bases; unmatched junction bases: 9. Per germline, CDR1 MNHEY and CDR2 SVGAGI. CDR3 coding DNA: TGTGCCAGCAGAGCGACTAGCTTGAGGGATACGCAGTATTTT. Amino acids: CASRATSLRDTQYF.

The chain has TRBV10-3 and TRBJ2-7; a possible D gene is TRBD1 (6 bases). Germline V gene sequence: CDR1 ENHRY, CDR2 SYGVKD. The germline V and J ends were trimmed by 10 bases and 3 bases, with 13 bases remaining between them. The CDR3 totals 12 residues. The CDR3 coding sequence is TGTGCCACCTCCGGCAGGGGCTACGAGCAGTACTTC. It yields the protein CATSGRGYEQYF.